What follows are 19 T cell receptor beta chains derived from one specimen sequenced in a study of blood T cell repertoires in COVID-19. Method: immunoSEQ multiplex PCR; TCRdb's copy keeps in-frame clones and lacks some. The table shows about 200,000 clones, with 85% to 90% occurring only once. The source material was peripheral blood. Receptor source: a man aged 50-59 years with acute or convalescent COVID-19.

The chain recombines TRBV11-2 with TRBJ2-1, with D uncertain. The CDR3 contains 15 residues. Germline CDR1 reads SGHAT; CDR2 reads FQNNGV. V lost 0 bases to trimming and J lost 6 bases, with 12 bases between them. The CDR3 nucleotides are TGTGCCAGCAGCTTAGACGCTAACCTAGTCAATGAGCAGTTCTTC. Its translation is CASSLDANLVNEQFF.

J is TRBJ2-7 and V is TRBV5-4; TRBD1 matches at 9 bases. Germline V gene lookup returns CDR1 SGHNT and CDR2 YYREEE (reference sequence). J gave up 6 bases and V 3 bases, and 7 bases lay outside the gene matches. The CDR3 has 14 residues. This CDR3 is CASSWGTGQGEQYF. CDR3 in DNA: TGTGCCAGCAGCTGGGGGACAGGGCAGGGCGAGCAGTACTTC.

The table lists this clone with a few counts. This chain connects TRBV6-5 to TRBJ2-7, with D possibly being TRBD2 (6 bases). This CDR3 spans 14 amino acids. Germline CDR1 and CDR2: MNHEY and SVGAGI. V was shortened by 0 bases and J by 7 bases, with 13 bases between the two germline ends. In DNA form, the CDR3 reads TGTGCCAGCAGTTACTCGGCGGGGCTAGGAGAGCAGTACTTC. This gives the protein CASSYSAGLGEQYF.

The chain recombines TRBV30 with TRBJ1-4; TRBD1 might be the D (5 bases). Trimming took 7 bases from V and 4 from J, leaving 25 bases between them. This CDR3 is 17 amino acids long. Per germline, CDR1 GTSNPN and CDR2 SVGIG (reference sequence). The CDR3 protein is CASSEGSLASGNEKLFF. DNA for the CDR3: TGTGCCTCATCGGAGGGGAGCCTCGCCTCGGGTAATGAAAAACTGTTTTTT.

The V call is TRBV19, the J call TRBJ1-2; D possibly corresponds to TRBD1 (5 bases). V lost 7 bases and J lost 7, with 22 bases in between. Germline V gene data show CDR1 as LNHDA and CDR2 as SQIVND (reference sequence). The CDR3 is 15 residues long. CDR3 sequence reads: CASTNQGRDFFGYTF. CDR3 nucleotide sequence: TGTGCCAGTACCAATCAGGGCAGGGACTTCTTTGGCTACACCTTC.

This rearrangement joins TRBV7-9 to TRBJ2-7; 12 nucleotides match TRBD1. The length of the CDR3 is 14 residues. J lost 5 bases, V lost 5 bases, and 4 bases had no gene match. Germline assignment: CDR1 SEHNR and CDR2 FQNEAQ (reference sequence). CDR3 residues: CASSPGQGANEQYF. CDR3 bases: TGTGCCAGCAGCCCGGGACAGGGGGCGAACGAGCAGTACTTC.

The chain is built from TRBV18 and TRBJ1-2; TRBD1 matches 9 bases. With V trimmed by 3 bases and J by 2 bases, 7 bases remained unmatched. The CDR3 is made up of 16 amino acids. The V gene's germline CDR1 is KGHSH and CDR2 LQKENI. CDR3 coding DNA: TGTGCCAGCTCACCCTCGCCGGACAGGGGAAACTATGGCTACACCTTC. Translating gives CASSPSPDRGNYGYTF. The variable domain in full, completed from reference TRBV18 and TRBJ1-2, reads NAGVMQNPRHLVRRRGQEARLRCSPMKGHSHVYWYRQLPEEGLKFMVYLQKENIIDESGMPKERFSAEFPKEGPSILRIQQVVRGDSAAYFCASSPSPDRGNYGYTFGSGTRLTVV.

CDR3 protein: CASSLDGGAFVHNEQFF. CDR3 coding DNA: TGTGCCAGCAGCCTTGACGGGGGGGCCTTTGTCCACAATGAGCAGTTCTTC. This sequence joins TRBV3-1 (or the pseudogene TRBV3-2) and TRBJ2-1; TRBD2 aligns across 8 bases. The germline gives CDR1 LGHDT, CDR2 YNNKEL (reference sequence). CDR3 length: 17 amino acids. V was pared by 4 bases and J by 5 bases, with 13 bases of the junction left unmatched.

The CDR3 reads CATDTWESNQPQHF. The DNA for the CDR3 is TGTGCCACTGATACCTGGGAGAGCAATCAGCCCCAGCATTTT. This rearrangement joins TRBV19 to TRBJ1-5; no clear D. The CDR3 loop spans 14 amino acids. V shed 10 bases and J shed 1 base, with 14 bases lying between them. Germline lookup yields CDR1 LNHDA and CDR2 SQIVND (reference sequence).

The chain has TRBV14 and TRBJ2-7; 8 nucleotides agree with TRBD1. V lost 3 bases to trimming and J lost 1 base; unmatched junction nucleotides: 8. CDR3 size: 16 residues. Germline CDR1 is SGHDN and CDR2 is FVKESK. CDR3 in DNA: TGTGCCAGCAGCCAGAAGCTCGGACAGGGTTCCTACGAGCAGTACTTC. It codes for CASSQKLGQGSYEQYF.

V is TRBV5-1 and J is TRBJ1-3; D may be TRBD1 (5 bases). Trimming took off 7 bases at V and 2 bases at J, with 16 bases between the two ends. The CDR3 length is 15 residues. Germline CDR1 and CDR2: SGHRS and YFSETQ. The CDR3 region has the DNA TGCGCCAGCCGCTCGCGGGGGGACCCTGGAAACACCATATATTTT. Encoded protein: CASRSRGDPGNTIYF. Full variable domain (remainder filled in from reference TRBV5-1 and TRBJ1-3): KAGVTQTPRYLIKTRGQQVTLSCSPISGHRSVSWYQQTPGQGLQFLFEYFSETQRNKGNFPGRFSGRQFSNSRSEMNVSTLELGDSALYLCASRSRGDPGNTIYFGEGSWLTVV.

V is TRBV5-5 and J is TRBJ1-5, with D tentatively TRBD1 (5 bases). Germline-derived CDR1 and CDR2 are SGHKS and YYEKEE (reference sequence). The CDR3 totals 16 residues. Trimming left V 2 bases short and J 0 bases short, with 12 bases between. CDR3 coding DNA: TGTGCCAGCAGCTTCGGAGGGGCCTATAGCAATCAGCCCCAGCATTTT. As protein: CASSFGGAYSNQPQHF.

This chain links TRBV27 with TRBJ1-1; D ambiguous. V lost 2 bases and J lost 6, with 13 bases in between. The CDR3 consists of 14 residues. CDR1 MNHEY and CDR2 SMNVEV come from the germline V gene (reference sequence). The CDR3 DNA is TGTGCCAGCAGTTTACGACCTATGGGCCCTGAAGCTTTCTTT. The encoded protein is CASSLRPMGPEAFF.

CDR3 in amino acids: CASSFWQVDTGELFF. The DNA of the CDR3 is TGCGCCAGCAGCTTCTGGCAGGTCGACACCGGGGAGCTGTTTTTT. The chain carries TRBV5-1 and TRBJ2-2; D ambiguous. CDR1 and CDR2 from the germline V gene are SGHRS and YFSETQ. CDR3 length: 15 residues. V gave up 2 bases and J gave up 3 bases, with 11 bases separating them.

V usage is TRBV11-1 and J usage is TRBJ2-7; D is unresolved. Germline V CDR1 and CDR2: SGHAT, FQDESV (reference sequence). The CDR3 is made up of 16 amino acids. The V gene lost 1 base and the J gene lost 0 bases, with 13 bases spanning the gap. Here the CDR3 reads CASSLGAGSRSYEQYF. The CDR3 bases are TGTGCCAGCAGCTTAGGGGCAGGCTCCCGCTCCTACGAGCAGTACTTC.

This CDR3 reads CASRIDRANEQFF. The CDR3 DNA sequence: TGTGCCAGCAGGATAGACAGGGCCAATGAGCAGTTCTTC. The chain has TRBV7-9 and TRBJ2-1, with 7 bases matching TRBD1. Looked up from germline, CDR1 is SEHNR and CDR2 is FQNEAQ (reference sequence). Unmatched junction bases numbered 5, after V lost 6 bases and J lost 6 bases. This CDR3 is built from 13 residues.

This rearrangement joins TRBV20-1 to TRBJ1-2; 10 bases line up with TRBD1. CDR3 length: 14 amino acids. V was clipped by 3 bases and J by 4 bases; unmatched bases: 5. The germline gives CDR1 DFQATT, CDR2 SNEGSKA (reference sequence). The CDR3 spells CSASSGDRGYGYTF. DNA of the CDR3: TGCAGTGCTAGTTCCGGGGACAGGGGCTATGGCTACACCTTC.

This clone was picked up one time. V and J are TRBV30 and TRBJ1-2; 8 bases map to TRBD1. V lost 4 bases, J lost 6 bases, and 16 bases stayed unmatched. The CDR3 length is 16 residues. Per the germline V gene, CDR1 is GTSNPN and CDR2 is SVGIG (reference sequence). The CDR3 loop is CAWTPTGGIFFNGYTF. Here the CDR3 DNA reads TGTGCCTGGACCCCTACAGGGGGGATATTTTTTAATGGCTACACCTTC.

The CDR3: CATSRGSLANYGYTF. The CDR3 DNA reads as TGTGCCACCAGCAGAGGTTCGTTAGCTAACTATGGCTACACCTTC. This chain uses TRBV15 with TRBJ1-2; no definite D call. Per germline, CDR1 LNHNV and CDR2 YYDKDF (reference sequence). The CDR3 covers 15 residues. Trimming took 1 base from V and 0 from J, leaving 9 bases between them.